This T cell receptor beta chain was sequenced during a study of cytomegalovirus exposure and HLA in healthy donors. Study background: Roughly 80% of some 390 genotyped donors fell in the Caucasian-associated ancestry cluster. Whole-study findings and limits: Cytomegalovirus status, reportedly, was diagnosed with high specificity and sensitivity by the classifier.

Trimming cost V 3 bases and J 5 bases, with 13 bases left between them. Germline CDR1 is SGHTA and CDR2 is FQGNSA. The CDR3 spans 15 residues. PCR employed 60 Vbeta and 13 Jbeta primers. Sequencing was performed with immunoSEQ multiplex PCR; in TCRdb, only in-frame clones are kept and a portion is missing. The sample lists about 100,000 clones; 65% to 85% were seen once. About this clone itself: Its target is unknown.

The source material was PBMCs. The clonotype comes from a female donor in good health and CMV-seropositive. J is TRBJ1-4 and V is TRBV7-2; weak D call: TRBD1 (5 bases). The CDR3 nucleotides are TGTGCCAGCAGCTTTATGGGGCTTAGGAATGAAAAACTGTTTTTT. It specifies CASSFMGLRNEKLFF.